Here is one T cell receptor beta chain with its context. Its binding antigen is unknown. No clone much larger than this one lies a single base away; base qualities are absent. The library was made by the immunoSEQ multiplex PCR assay. As stored in TCRdb, this immuneACCESS dataset retains in-frame rearrangements with V and J assigned. A fraction of the clones does not appear; measured against another copy, unresolved V genes explain less than half of the discrepancy, and the remainder lacks a known reason. This sample is represented by 90,000 to 130,000 clones; 80% to 95% of them were singletons. In total, the top ten clones hold over 1.5% of the sample. This sample stems from a study of T cell changes during pregnancy in multiple sclerosis (dated by TCRdb to between 2018 and 2021). About the study as a whole: Changes in the T cell repertoire over the course of pregnancy were examined in this study in women with multiple sclerosis.

Germline trimming amounts to 4 bases on V and 4 bases on J, with 7 as the count of junction bases outside the gene matches. Measured from the cysteine to the phenylalanine, the CDR3 is 14 residues long. Just the 42-base CDR3 DNA is kept, in frame starting at base 1. The germline V gene gives CDR1 as MGHRA and CDR2 as YSYEKL. The V and J segments used are TRBV4-1 and TRBJ2-7, and TRBD2 matches 7 of the central bases. The source material was peripheral blood, sampled in the third trimester of pregnancy. This TCR was recovered from a female donor with multiple sclerosis, enrolled in a pregnancy study. CDR3 loop: CASSPLAKGYEQYF. The nucleotide sequence is TGCGCCAGCAGCCCACTAGCGAAAGGTTACGAGCAGTACTTC.